The present T cell receptor (beta chain) was sequenced within a study of post-analysis software for immune sequencing data (dated by TCRdb to the mid-2010s). Describing the broader study: Disease courses on record covered relapsing-remitting, secondary progressive and progressive-relapsing multiple sclerosis, though some patients had no subtype annotation. Patient repertoires were compared against 11 previously published healthy control repertoires from donors aged roughly 6 to 25 years. A subset of samples was prepared in parallel using single-end sample barcoding, then pooled and co-amplified after Illumina adapter ligation. Broader findings and caveats from the paper: The multiple sclerosis patient group was slightly younger than the control group. Strong co-clustering of samples prepared in the same batch was shown by direct clustering with F measure, prompting a batch-effect correction. Compared with controls, multiple sclerosis patients had significantly lower normalized Chao1 diversity, a finding suggesting substantial peripheral T-cell clonal expansion.

The method was PCR. Sequencing took place on an Illumina HiSeq 2500. Unique molecular identifiers were incorporated into TCR beta cDNA libraries to reduce PCR and sequencing biases. Every 1 to 10 million input T cells yielded approximately 500,000 cDNA molecules, meaning each molecule approximated one T cell. The same protocol used for the earlier healthy control dataset was applied to prepare and sequence the patient libraries. Within a given batch, samples were prepared together, multiplexed and sequenced on the same HiSeq lane. For the original study's pipeline: Raw barcoded reads were processed with MIGEC, discarding single-read molecular identifier groups before consensus assembly and CDR3 extraction. Clonotype tables were post-analysed with VDJtools, and diversity was normalized by down-sampling all datasets to the smallest sample size. To correct batch-related cross-sample contamination, repertoire overlap clustering matched CDR3 amino acid sequences but not nucleotide sequences. TCRdb trimmed the raw reads at Q25, called clones with MiXCR and kept productive beta chains. All rows with the same CDR3 protein become a single entry with the most common DNA and genes. TCRdb, rather than the study authors, made the V and J calls. Here the sample has roughly 800,000 distinct CDR3 sequences; about 32% occur a single time. Around 0.55% of the sample is held by the ten biggest clonotypes.

TCR beta repertoires were profiled from peripheral blood of over 10 young patients with multiple sclerosis to demonstrate the VDJtools post-analysis software. The patients with multiple sclerosis were children and adolescents between about 6 and 17 years of age. With respect to this clonotype: The antigen it binds to is not known. Base quality data are lacking; no much larger clone is found one base away.

The sequence was collected from a girl aged 5-17 years with multiple sclerosis. The source material was blood.

The DNA sequence is given as TGCAGCTCCTCTAGACAGGATCGGTCCTACAATGAGCAGTTCTTC. It encodes CSSSRQDRSYNEQFF. The chain links TRBV29-1 with TRBJ2-1; tentative D gene TRBD1, with 6 bases matching. Based on the germline V gene, the CDR1 and CDR2 sequences are SQVTM and ANQGSEA. Taken from cysteine to phenylalanine, the CDR3 has 15 residues. Of the read, only the CDR3 DNA is kept; its 45 bases are in frame from base 1. V and J lose 8 bases and 1 base, and a span of 18 bases separates them.